Listed here are 31 T cell receptor beta chains from one sample, sequenced in a study of STAT5B mutations in CD4+ large granular lymphocyte leukemia. Profiled with immunoSEQ multiplex PCR; TCRdb holds only in-frame clones, not every one. The table records around 29,000 clones, roughly 80% of them present only once. Sequencing was carried out using CD4+ T cells from blood buffy coats. The receptors originated from a human donor in good health.

The chain uses TRBV7-9 and TRBJ2-1, with a tentative D call TRBD1 (6 bases). Germline V gene sequence: CDR1 SEHNR, CDR2 FQNEAQ (reference sequence). This CDR3 has 14 amino acids. V was trimmed by 4 bases and J by 2 bases, leaving 9 bases between them. The DNA for the CDR3 is TGTGCCAGCAGCTCCGCAGGGGCCTACAATGAGCAGTTCTTC. Amino acids: CASSSAGAYNEQFF.

This clone was detected only once. The chain uses TRBV27 and TRBJ2-5, with D hard to call. Per germline, CDR1 MNHEY and CDR2 SMNVEV (reference sequence). CDR3 size: 15 residues. Trimming pared 0 bases from V and 5 bases from J, leaving 13 bases between. The CDR3 DNA is TGTGCCAGCAGTTTATCCCCCTCCCAGACGGAGACCCAGTACTTC. Its protein is CASSLSPSQTETQYF.

J is TRBJ2-2 and V is TRBV18; D uncertain. CDR3 length: 15 amino acids. Germline lookup yields CDR1 KGHSH and CDR2 LQKENI. V lost 5 bases and J 1 base, leaving 11 bases between the germline ends. CDR3 region: CASSTQLQNTGELFF. CDR3 DNA sequence: TGTGCCAGCTCAACACAACTTCAGAACACCGGGGAGCTGTTTTTT.

The rearrangement joins TRBV7-8 to TRBJ1-2, with 7 bases lining up with TRBD1. The trim removed 5 bases at V and 0 bases at J, leaving 9 bases unmatched. This CDR3 is 16 amino acids long. Germline V gene lookup returns CDR1 SGHVS and CDR2 FQNEAQ. Here the CDR3 reads CASSQLPGQTNYGYTF. The CDR3, as DNA: TGTGCCAGCAGCCAATTACCGGGACAGACTAACTATGGCTACACCTTC.

The CDR3 nucleotides are TGTGCCAGCAGTCCCTCGAACAATCAGCCCCAGCATTTT. It encodes CASSPSNNQPQHF. The V gene is TRBV6-5, the J gene TRBJ1-5; no clear D. V lost 5 bases and J lost 3, with 8 bases in between. The CDR3 contains 13 residues. The germline CDR1 and CDR2 sequences are MNHEY and SVGAGI.

The chain joins TRBV15 to TRBJ2-7, with D maybe TRBD1 (7 bases). The germline V and J ends were trimmed by 1 base and 2 bases, with 12 bases remaining between them. The CDR3 is made up of 15 amino acids. The V gene's germline CDR1 is LNHNV and CDR2 YYDKDF (reference sequence). The CDR3: CATSRGAGGPYEQYV. The CDR3 region has the DNA TGTGCCACCAGCAGAGGGGCAGGGGGGCCCTACGAGCAGTACGTC.

The chain couples TRBV10-3 to TRBJ1-4, with 12 positions matching TRBD1. The CDR3 is 16 residues long. V shed 4 bases, J shed 7 bases, and the junction held 7 bases outside the gene matches. Germline CDR1 is ENHRY and CDR2 is SYGVKD. The CDR3 sequence is CAISVEGTGGTEKLFF. The CDR3, as DNA: TGTGCCATCAGTGTCGAGGGGACAGGGGGCACTGAAAAACTGTTTTTT.

The chain recombines TRBV20-1 with TRBJ2-5; possibly TRBD2 for D (6 bases). The V and J ends lost 6 bases and 7 bases respectively, with 12 bases between them. CDR3 length equals 11 residues. Germline V lookup: CDR1 DFQATT, CDR2 SNEGSKA (reference sequence). The CDR3 region is CSATRVGTQYF. DNA for the CDR3: TGCAGTGCGACTAGGGTCGGGACCCAGTACTTC.

The genes are TRBV19 and TRBJ2-3; 10 bases line up with TRBD2. V shed 6 bases and J 5 bases; nucleotides not matched to a gene: 8. This CDR3 is built from 15 residues. The V gene's germline CDR1 is LNHDA and CDR2 SQIVND (reference sequence). The CDR3 bases are TGTGCCAGTAGGAAAACTAGCGGGGCAGGAGATACGCAGTATTTT. Translation: CASRKTSGAGDTQYF. The full variable domain, rest sourced from reference TRBV19 and TRBJ2-3, is DGGITQSPKYLFRKEGQNVTLSCEQNLNHDAMYWYRQDPGQGLRLIYYSQIVNDFQKGDIAEGYSVSREKKESFPLTVTSAQKNPTAFYLCASRKTSGAGDTQYFGPGTRLTVL.

The V call is TRBV7-9, the J call TRBJ2-4; 10 nucleotides agree with TRBD2. Losses at the gene ends were 2 bases for V and 9 bases for J; bases not matched to a gene: 10. The CDR3 is 16 amino acids. Germline V CDR1 and CDR2: SEHNR, FQNEAQ (reference sequence). CDR3 DNA: TGTGCCAGCAGCTTACAAAGCGGGGGGGCTTCGGTCATTCAGTACTTC. Protein product: CASSLQSGGASVIQYF.

The chain links TRBV6-6 to TRBJ2-3, with D hard to call. The CDR3 spans 12 residues. Trimming cost V 7 bases and J 1 base, with 6 bases left between them. The V gene's germline CDR1 is MNHNY and CDR2 SVGAGI (reference sequence). CDR3 in amino acids: CASTSRTDTQYF. The CDR3 DNA reads as TGTGCCAGCACCTCACGCACAGATACGCAGTATTTT.

The chain uses TRBV13 and TRBJ2-3; 8 nucleotides align to TRBD2. The CDR3 has 16 residues. The V segment lost 3 bases and the J segment 2 bases; nucleotides outside the gene matches: 7. Per germline, CDR1 PRHDT and CDR2 FYEKMQ (reference sequence). CDR3 protein: CASSFWAGGATDTQYF. CDR3 DNA sequence: TGTGCCAGCAGCTTTTGGGCGGGGGGAGCCACAGATACGCAGTATTTT.

The rearrangement links TRBV7-2 to TRBJ1-2, with 9 nucleotides matching TRBD1. The CDR3 is 18 residues long. Germline V gene sequence: CDR1 SGHTA, CDR2 FQGNSA. Trimming cost V 1 base and J 1 base; bases outside gene matches: 10. The CDR3 coding sequence is TGTGCCAGCAGCTTAGGTGGGACAGGGTGGGGCGGTAACTATGGCTACACCTTC. Residues: CASSLGGTGWGGNYGYTF. Using reference TRBV7-2 and TRBJ1-2 for the parts outside the CDR3, the full variable domain is GAGVSQSPSNKVTEKGKDVELRCDPISGHTALYWYRQSLGQGLEFLIYFQGNSAPDKSGLPSDRFSAERTGGSVSTLTIQRTQQEDSAVYLCASSLGGTGWGGNYGYTFGSGTRLTVV.

Note on this clone: Other DNA sequences in the sample encode the same CDR3. V is TRBV27 and J is TRBJ2-3, with D unresolved. Germline V gene sequence: CDR1 MNHEY, CDR2 SMNVEV (reference sequence). This CDR3 is 12 amino acids long. V lost 6 bases to trimming and J lost 0 bases, with 4 bases between them. CDR3 loop: CASSPSTDTQYF. The CDR3 nucleotides read TGTGCCAGCAGCCCTAGCACAGATACGCAGTATTTT.

The chain joins TRBV7-6 to TRBJ1-2, with 7 bases lining up with TRBD1. The CDR3 covers 16 residues. The V and J ends lost 5 bases and 4 bases, in that order; junction bases with no gene match: 13. CDR1 is SGHVS, CDR2 FNYEAQ, per germline. Here the CDR3 reads CASSPGRTGKTYGYTF. CDR3 DNA: TGTGCCAGCAGCCCTGGGCGGACAGGCAAAACCTATGGCTACACCTTC.

The V and J genes are TRBV4-3 and TRBJ1-2; the match to TRBD1 covers 10 bases. This CDR3 contains 16 residues. J was trimmed by 2 bases and V by 0 bases; bases with no gene match: 3. Germline-derived CDR1 and CDR2 are LGHNA and YSLEER. CDR3 in amino acids: CASSQDVTGGNYGYTF. Written as DNA, the CDR3 is TGCGCCAGCAGCCAAGATGTGACAGGGGGCAACTATGGCTACACCTTC.

The rearrangement uses TRBV4-1 and TRBJ2-1, with no clear D. The CDR3 length is 13 residues. The V gene lost 1 base and the J gene lost 8 bases, with 9 bases spanning the gap. CDR1 is MGHRA, CDR2 YSYEKL, per germline. The DNA for the CDR3 is TGCGCCAGCAGCCAAGGGACCTATGATGAGCAGTTCTTC. Amino acid sequence: CASSQGTYDEQFF.

This rearrangement joins TRBV18 to TRBJ1-1; possibly TRBD1 for D (5 bases). The V end was cut by 8 bases, the J end by 7 bases, with 11 bases between. This CDR3 has 11 residues. The germline gives CDR1 KGHSH, CDR2 LQKENI. The CDR3 nucleotides read TGTGCCAGCCGGGGGGGTGGTGAAGCTTTCTTT. Residues: CASRGGGEAFF.

The chain carries TRBV11-2 and TRBJ1-2; possibly TRBD1 for D (6 bases). Trimming removed 4 bases at V and 2 bases at J, with 11 bases between. Germline CDR1 SGHAT, CDR2 FQNNGV. The CDR3 covers 14 residues. The CDR3 spells CASSSDRRNYGYTF. The DNA of the CDR3 is TGTGCCAGCAGCTCTGACAGGCGCAACTATGGCTACACCTTC. Based on the CDR3 plus reference TRBV11-2 and TRBJ1-2, the full variable domain is EAGVAQSPRYKIIEKRQSVAFWCNPISGHATLYWYQQILGQGPKLLIQFQNNGVVDDSQLPKDRFSAERLKGVDSTLKIQPAKLEDSAVYLCASSSDRRNYGYTFGSGTRLTVV.

V and J are TRBV4-1 and TRBJ2-7, with TRBD1 matching over 9 bases. Germline lookup yields CDR1 MGHRA and CDR2 YSYEKL. CDR3 length equals 15 residues. The ends lost 0 bases at V and 3 bases at J; junction bases unmatched: 3. The CDR3 DNA reads as TGCGCCAGCAGCCAAGACGGGACAGGGCTCTACGAGCAGTACGTC. Residues: CASSQDGTGLYEQYV.

This clone was found once. The chain combines TRBV7-9 with TRBJ1-1; the D gene is possibly TRBD1 (6 bases). Deletions cut 1 base from V and 0 bases from J, with 12 bases between. Looked up from germline, CDR1 is SEHNR and CDR2 is FQNEAQ (reference sequence). The CDR3 is 16 amino acids. The CDR3 loop is CASSLGSGAMNTEAFF. The CDR3 DNA reads as TGTGCCAGCAGCTTAGGATCAGGGGCCATGAACACTGAAGCTTTCTTT.

The J gene is TRBJ2-7, the V gene TRBV18; D is possibly TRBD2 (6 bases). Trimming stripped 3 bases from V and 3 bases from J, with 12 bases between. CDR1 and CDR2 from the germline V gene are KGHSH and LQKENI. The CDR3 spans 14 residues. The CDR3 spells CASSPSGSFYEQYV. The CDR3 region has the DNA TGTGCCAGCTCACCTTCCGGGAGTTTCTACGAGCAGTACGTC.

The chain links TRBV15 to TRBJ2-1, with 7 bases that match TRBD2. The CDR3 totals 13 residues. Losses at the gene ends were 0 bases for V and 10 bases for J; bases not matched to a gene: 3. The germline V gene has CDR1 LNHNV and CDR2 YYDKDF (reference sequence). CDR3 loop: CATSRDQAGEQFF. The CDR3 coding sequence is TGTGCCACCAGCAGAGATCAAGCGGGGGAGCAGTTCTTC.

The chain joins TRBV7-6 to TRBJ1-2; 8 bases are a match to TRBD1. V shed 5 bases, J shed 5 bases, and the junction held 4 bases outside the gene matches. CDR1 is SGHVS, CDR2 FNYEAQ, per germline. This CDR3 is 13 amino acids long. The CDR3 coding sequence is TGTGCCAGCAGCCCCGGACAGGGATATGGCTACACCTTC. It translates to CASSPGQGYGYTF. Combining the CDR3 with reference TRBV7-6 and TRBJ1-2 gives the whole variable domain GAGVSQSPRYKVTKRGQDVALRCDPISGHVSLYWYRQALGQGPEFLTYFNYEAQQDKSGLPNDRFSAERPEGSISTLTIQRTEQRDSAMYRCASSPGQGYGYTFGSGTRLTVV.

This clone was picked up a small number of times. The chain combines TRBV14 with TRBJ1-6; the D gene is possibly TRBD1 (5 bases). CDR1 and CDR2 from the germline V gene are SGHDN and FVKESK. The CDR3 runs to 16 residues. V shed 0 bases and J shed 6 bases, with 12 bases lying between them. The CDR3 nucleotides are TGTGCCAGCAGCCAAGATCGGGGGAACTTTAATTCACCCCTCCACTTT. It specifies CASSQDRGNFNSPLHF.

This chain links TRBV27 with TRBJ1-1; D perhaps matches TRBD1 (6 bases). The V end was cut by 0 bases, the J end by 3 bases, with 17 bases between. This CDR3 has 17 amino acids. Germline assignment: CDR1 MNHEY and CDR2 SMNVEV (reference sequence). The CDR3 region has the DNA TGTGCCAGCAGTTTATCTCCGTGGGGGGGCGCATACACTGAAGCTTTCTTT. It is translated as CASSLSPWGGAYTEAFF.

The chain is built from TRBV7-6 and TRBJ2-5, with D hard to call. The CDR3 sequence is 13 residues long. Germline-derived CDR1 and CDR2 are SGHVS and FNYEAQ. Trimming stripped 1 base from V and 5 bases from J, with 8 bases between. CDR3 loop: CASSLGMAETQYF. CDR3 nucleotides: TGTGCCAGCAGCTTAGGTATGGCGGAGACCCAGTACTTC.

This chain connects TRBV27 to TRBJ1-4; the D is unclear. V lost 5 bases, J lost 3 bases, and 4 bases lay in between. This CDR3 region has 12 residues. Germline CDR1 and CDR2: MNHEY and SMNVEV (reference sequence). CDR3 bases: TGTGCCAGCAGTCACGCTAATGAAAAACTGTTTTTT. Translation: CASSHANEKLFF.

The table lists this clone with a few counts. The chain employs TRBV7-2 and TRBJ1-1; possible D gene TRBD1, 5 bases. The V gene's germline CDR1 is SGHTA and CDR2 FQGNSA. The CDR3 is made up of 13 amino acids. Trimming cost V 2 bases and J 3 bases, with 7 bases left between them. The CDR3 DNA is TGTGCCAGCAGCTTACTCAGGGACACTGAAGCTTTCTTT. Translated, it gives CASSLLRDTEAFF.

The CDR3 sequence is CASSSRAGANQETQYF. The DNA of the CDR3 is TGTGCCAGCAGCTCCCGAGCGGGGGCAAACCAAGAGACCCAGTACTTC. The chain is built from TRBV7-8 and TRBJ2-5; 8 bases agree with TRBD2. V shed 4 bases, J shed 0 bases, and the junction held 7 bases outside the gene matches. The CDR3 consists of 16 residues. Germline CDR1 is SGHVS and CDR2 is FQNEAQ. Looking up the rest from reference TRBV7-8 and TRBJ2-5 gives the full variable domain: GAGVSQSPRYKVAKRGQDVALRCDPISGHVSLFWYQQALGQGPEFLTYFQNEAQLDKSGLPSDRFFAERPEGSVSTLKIQRTQQEDSAVYLCASSSRAGANQETQYFGPGTRLLVL.

CDR3 DNA sequence: TGTGCCAGTACAGTTGAGGGGTCTTATTCACCCCTCCACTTT. As protein: CASTVEGSYSPLHF. The chain employs TRBV6-1 and TRBJ1-6, with a possible D match to TRBD1 (5 bases). This CDR3 region has 14 residues. Trimming left V 9 bases short and J 8 bases short, with 17 bases between. CDR1 is MNHNS and CDR2 is SASEGT in the germline V gene.